This T cell receptor (beta chain) was recorded in a study of T-cell memory formation after mild COVID-19. In germline, CDR1 is SGDLS, CDR2 YYNGEE. The CDR3 is 15 amino acids. Trimming left V 4 bases short and J 4 bases short, with 17 bases between. TCRdb fed the 5' RACE reads into MiXCR, producing one record per CDR3 protein. The sample has around 320,000 distinct CDR3 sequences, approximately 14% seen once; the top ten hold around a fifth. The source of this sequence is a man aged 18 to 30 who had mild COVID-19 (a few samples of this study predate the infection). Cell type and time point are not known. V and J are TRBV9 and TRBJ2-5; possibly TRBD1 or TRBD2 for D (5 bases each). Sample: PBMCs or a T cell subset sorted from them (not recorded which). CDR3 sequence reads: CASSRGSPGGETQYF. Written as DNA, the CDR3 is TGTGCCAGCAGCAGAGGCTCGCCTGGGGGAGAGACCCAGTACTTC.